This T cell receptor beta chain was captured by sequencing in a study of cytomegalovirus exposure and HLA in healthy donors. Vbeta (60) and Jbeta (13) primers were used in the PCR. The data were produced by immunoSEQ multiplex PCR, yet TCRdb's version contains in-frame clones alone and is incomplete. Altogether over 100,000 clones are present, 75% to 80% being singletons, with the ten largest covering about 3.3%. The trim removed 6 bases at V and 4 bases at J, leaving 5 bases unmatched. The CDR3 is 15 amino acids. Germline CDR1 reads SGHAT; CDR2 reads FQNNGV. This clone has only one observation. Its matching antigen is unknown. General study points: The authors considered a cluster of highly shared sequence variants likely to be a sequencing artifact. Reportedly, diagnosis of cytomegalovirus status by the classifier showed high specificity and sensitivity.

The receptor was isolated from a woman under 40 in good health and CMV-seropositive. The sample consisted of PBMCs. This chain links TRBV11-2 with TRBJ2-2; 10 bases align to TRBD1. This CDR3 is CASRGQGGGTGELFF. The CDR3 DNA follows: TGTGCCAGCAGAGGACAGGGGGGGGGCACCGGGGAGCTGTTTTTT.